These 13 T cell receptor beta chains were all obtained from the same sample, sequenced in a study of cytomegalovirus exposure and HLA in healthy donors. Primers for the PCR totalled 60 Vbeta and 13 Jbeta. The protocol was immunoSEQ multiplex PCR, while the TCRdb copy is restricted to in-frame clones and leaves out a portion. Of roughly 38,000 clones in the sample, roughly four fifths were seen once. The sample taken for sequencing was PBMCs. These TCRs come from a woman aged 25 to 39 in good health and CMV-seropositive.

V usage is TRBV5-1 and J usage is TRBJ1-1; TRBD1 matches at 8 bases. Germline CDR1 is SGHRS and CDR2 is YFSETQ. This CDR3 spans 14 amino acids. Trimming cost V 5 bases and J 3 bases; bases outside gene matches: 6. The DNA of the CDR3 is TGCGCCAGCAGTCTTGAGGGACAGGACACTGAAGCTTTCTTT. Residues: CASSLEGQDTEAFF.

The chain combines TRBV5-4 with TRBJ2-2, with TRBD2 matching over 7 bases. The V segment lost 4 bases and the J segment 3 bases; nucleotides outside the gene matches: 12. CDR1 is SGHNT and CDR2 is YYREEE in the germline V gene (reference sequence). The CDR3 is made up of 17 amino acids. The CDR3 loop reads CASSTKRGGYDTGELFF. The CDR3, as DNA: TGTGCCAGCAGCACAAAGCGGGGAGGGTACGACACCGGGGAGCTGTTTTTT.

The J gene is TRBJ2-4, the V gene TRBV5-1; 9 nucleotides agree with TRBD1. With V trimmed by 0 bases and J by 1 base, 2 bases remained unmatched. This CDR3 has 16 residues. Germline V gives CDR1 SGHRS, CDR2 YFSETQ. The CDR3 reads CASSLEGQGAKNIQYF. DNA for the CDR3: TGCGCCAGCAGCTTGGAAGGACAGGGGGCCAAAAACATTCAGTACTTC.

The rearrangement links TRBV4-1 to TRBJ1-2; D remains ambiguous. This CDR3 spans 19 amino acids. Germline V gene data show CDR1 as MGHRA and CDR2 as YSYEKL. Trimming stripped 1 base from V and 5 bases from J, with 26 bases between. CDR3 DNA: TGCGCCAGCAGCCAAGTATATCCGGCCCCCGGAGGGAATATATATGGCTACACCTTC. As protein: CASSQVYPAPGGNIYGYTF.

The chain couples TRBV27 to TRBJ1-4; 9 positions match TRBD1. V lost 5 bases to trimming and J lost 6 bases; unmatched junction nucleotides: 10. This CDR3 spans 16 amino acids. CDR1 is MNHEY and CDR2 is SMNVEV in the germline V gene (reference sequence). In DNA, the CDR3 is TGTGCCAGCAGTCCGTACGGGACAGGGAGAGATGAAAAACTGTTTTTT. Its protein is CASSPYGTGRDEKLFF.

The V call is TRBV5-6, the J call TRBJ2-2, with TRBD1 matching 7 bases. Germline V CDR1 and CDR2: SGHDT, YYEEEE. With V trimmed by 1 base and J by 3 bases, 3 bases remained unmatched. CDR3 size: 15 residues. As DNA, the CDR3 is TGTGCCAGCAGCTTGAGGGGGCAAGACACCGGGGAGCTGTTTTTT. Translating gives CASSLRGQDTGELFF.

The genes are TRBV11-2 and TRBJ1-1; D is perhaps TRBD1 (5 bases). The V end was cut by 1 base, the J end by 1 base, with 7 bases between. CDR1 SGHAT and CDR2 FQNNGV come from the germline V gene. CDR3 length equals 14 residues. In DNA form, the CDR3 reads TGTGCCAGCAGCTTAGTGGGGGGGAACACTGAAGCTTTCTTT. It translates to CASSLVGGNTEAFF. The entire variable domain, with the rest obtained from reference TRBV11-2 and TRBJ1-1, is as follows: EAGVAQSPRYKIIEKRQSVAFWCNPISGHATLYWYQQILGQGPKLLIQFQNNGVVDDSQLPKDRFSAERLKGVDSTLKIQPAKLEDSAVYLCASSLVGGNTEAFFGQGTRLTVV.

This rearrangement joins TRBV7-8 to TRBJ2-7, with TRBD2 matching 9 bases. Trimming took 5 bases from V and 3 from J; bases not matched to a gene: 8. This CDR3 is built from 15 residues. Germline loops: CDR1 SGHVS, CDR2 FQNEAQ. CDR3 nucleotides: TGTGCCAGCAGCGCGGCGACTAGCGGATACTACGAGCAGTACTTC. It encodes CASSAATSGYYEQYF.

There are a few counts of this clone. The gene calls are TRBV18 and TRBJ2-7; a weak D match, TRBD2 (5 bases). The germline V and J ends were trimmed by 0 bases and 0 bases, with 9 bases remaining between them. This CDR3 spans 15 amino acids. CDR1 is KGHSH, CDR2 LQKENI, per germline. The CDR3 spells CASSPPGILSYEQYF. For the CDR3, the DNA is TGTGCCAGCTCACCACCCGGGATCCTCTCCTACGAGCAGTACTTC.

The chain couples TRBV4-1 to TRBJ2-1, with D hard to call. Germline CDR1 reads MGHRA; CDR2 reads YSYEKL. V lost 4 bases and J lost 8, with 18 bases in between. The CDR3 is 15 residues long. The DNA for the CDR3 is TGCGCCAGCAGCCTCATCGAGGAAGGTTTCTATGAGCAGTTCTTC. Protein product: CASSLIEEGFYEQFF.

This chain links TRBV19 with TRBJ2-2; 11 nucleotides agree with TRBD2. The ends lost 9 bases at V and 1 base at J; junction bases unmatched: 4. Germline CDR1 and CDR2: LNHDA and SQIVND (reference sequence). This CDR3 is 15 amino acids long. The CDR3 coding sequence is TGTGCCAGCGCGGGACTAGCGGAGAACACCGGGGAGCTGTTTTTT. As protein: CASAGLAENTGELFF.

The J gene is TRBJ2-5, the V gene TRBV27, with D unresolved. The germline V gene encodes CDR1 MNHEY and CDR2 SMNVEV (reference sequence). The CDR3 sequence is 15 residues long. V shed 5 bases and J shed 5 bases, with 18 bases lying between them. The CDR3 is CASSNDASRGETQYF. As DNA, the CDR3 is TGTGCCAGCAGTAATGACGCTTCCCGCGGTGAGACCCAGTACTTC.

This clone was seen a handful of times. The chain combines TRBV28 with TRBJ1-5; unclear D gene. V shed 6 bases and J shed 0 bases, with 12 bases lying between them. The CDR3 sequence is 15 residues long. Germline V CDR1 and CDR2: MDHEN, SYDVKM. CDR3 protein: CASRTAGDSNQPQHF. In DNA form, the CDR3 reads TGTGCCAGCAGAACGGCGGGAGATAGCAATCAGCCCCAGCATTTT.